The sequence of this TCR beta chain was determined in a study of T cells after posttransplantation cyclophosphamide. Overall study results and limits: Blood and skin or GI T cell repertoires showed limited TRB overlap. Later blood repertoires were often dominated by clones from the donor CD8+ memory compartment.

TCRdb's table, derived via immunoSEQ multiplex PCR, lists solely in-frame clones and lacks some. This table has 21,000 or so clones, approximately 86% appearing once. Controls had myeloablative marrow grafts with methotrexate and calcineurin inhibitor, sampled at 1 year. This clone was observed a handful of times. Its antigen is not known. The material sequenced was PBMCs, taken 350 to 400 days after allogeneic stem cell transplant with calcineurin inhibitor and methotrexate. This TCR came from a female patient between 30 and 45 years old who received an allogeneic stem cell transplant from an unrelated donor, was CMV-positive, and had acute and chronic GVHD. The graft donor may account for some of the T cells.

Written as DNA, the CDR3 is TGTGCCAGCAGCTTAGCCGCGGACAATGAGCAGTTCTTC. This encodes CASSLAADNEQFF. The chain links TRBV11-3 to TRBJ2-1; D remains ambiguous. Germline assignment: CDR1 SGHNT and CDR2 YENEEA. This CDR3 is 13 amino acids long. V was trimmed by 1 base and J by 5 bases, leaving 6 bases between them.